Here is one T cell receptor (beta chain) with its context. In the source study's methods: Amplification of reference gene primers was used by the study to estimate nucleated cell counts. Repertoires were generated with immunoSEQ multiplex PCR, while TCRdb's copy carries only in-frame clones and drops some. Clone size and the V and J calls come from that table; the DNA yielded D and trimming. The table records fewer than 55,000 clones, about 85% of them present only once. The data originate from a study of blood T cell repertoires in COVID-19. Study overall: Whether acute or convalescent, the COVID-19 samples came from the United States, Italy and Spain. PBMCs, B-cell-depleted T cells, or T cells were the source of the cDNA or gDNA that made up the material.

Germline assignment: CDR1 LGHNA and CDR2 YNFKEQ. The V gene end was trimmed by 0 bases and the J gene end by 3 bases; junction bases not matched to a gene: 4. This CDR3 has 16 amino acids. This chain links TRBV4-2 with TRBJ1-2; 10 positions match TRBD1. The clonotype was recovered from a man between 65 and 79 years old with active COVID-19. The sequenced sample was peripheral blood. The CDR3 DNA is TGTGCCAGCAGCCAAGATCTCGGGACAGGGGACTATGGCTACACCTTC. Encoded protein: CASSQDLGTGDYGYTF.